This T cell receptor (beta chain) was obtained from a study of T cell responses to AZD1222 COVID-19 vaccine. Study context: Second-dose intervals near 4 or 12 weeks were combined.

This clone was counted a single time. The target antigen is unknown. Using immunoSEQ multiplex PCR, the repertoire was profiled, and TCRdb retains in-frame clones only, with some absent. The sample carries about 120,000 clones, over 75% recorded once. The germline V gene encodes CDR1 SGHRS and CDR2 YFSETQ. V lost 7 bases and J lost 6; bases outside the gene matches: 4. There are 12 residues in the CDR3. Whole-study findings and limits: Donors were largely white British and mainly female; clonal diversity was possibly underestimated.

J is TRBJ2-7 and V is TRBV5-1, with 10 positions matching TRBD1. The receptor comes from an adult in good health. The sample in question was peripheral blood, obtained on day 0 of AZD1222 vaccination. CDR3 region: CASGDRGGEQYF. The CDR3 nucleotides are TGCGCCAGCGGGGACAGGGGAGGCGAGCAGTACTTC.